This T cell receptor (beta chain) was retrieved from a study of shared clonotypes between healthy human individuals. The CDR3 has 18 residues. Germline V gives CDR1 SNHLY, CDR2 FYNNEI. With V trimmed by 6 bases and J by 2 bases, 14 bases remained unmatched. Naive CD8 populations comprised CD45RO-negative cells positively selected for CCR7, excluding terminally differentiated effector memory CD45RA+ cells. Donors had no recently reported acute infections or vaccinations and were HIV-negative. General study findings and limits: Non-shared clonotypes were found to have lower generation probabilities than the clonotypes that were shared by all four of the sorted-subset donors.

Deep-level running was used for the assay. Assay used: immunoSEQ multiplex PCR; TCRdb lists only in-frame clones, some missing. This table holds 550,000 to 600,000 clones, roughly 98% found once. This clone was recorded once. What it binds is unknown. The J gene is TRBJ1-5, the V gene TRBV2, with TRBD1 matching over 9 bases. Material: naive CD8+ T cells sorted from blood. The source is a man younger than 45 in good health. In DNA, the CDR3 is TGTGCCAGCAGGACCGGGACAGGGTCTTTTGGTGGCAATCAGCCCCAGCATTTT. It specifies CASRTGTGSFGGNQPQHF.